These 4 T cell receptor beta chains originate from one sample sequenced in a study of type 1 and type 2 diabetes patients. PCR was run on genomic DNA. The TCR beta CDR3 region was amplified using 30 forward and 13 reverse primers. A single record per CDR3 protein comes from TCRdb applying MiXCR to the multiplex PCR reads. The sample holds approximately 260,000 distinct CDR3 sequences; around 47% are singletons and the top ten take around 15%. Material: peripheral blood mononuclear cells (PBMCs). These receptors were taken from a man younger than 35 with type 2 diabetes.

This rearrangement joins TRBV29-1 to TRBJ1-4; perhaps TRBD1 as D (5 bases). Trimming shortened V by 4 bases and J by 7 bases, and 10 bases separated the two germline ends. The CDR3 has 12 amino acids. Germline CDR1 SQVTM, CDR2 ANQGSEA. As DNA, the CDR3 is TGCAGCGTTGGCAGGGTCCCTGAAAAACTGTTTTTT. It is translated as CSVGRVPEKLFF.

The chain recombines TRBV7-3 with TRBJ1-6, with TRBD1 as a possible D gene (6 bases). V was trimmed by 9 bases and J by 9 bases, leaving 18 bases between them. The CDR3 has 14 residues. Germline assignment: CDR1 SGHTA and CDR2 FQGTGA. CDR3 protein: CASNRAVDSSPLHF. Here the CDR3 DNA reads TGTGCCAGTAACAGGGCTGTGGATAGTTCACCCCTCCACTTT.

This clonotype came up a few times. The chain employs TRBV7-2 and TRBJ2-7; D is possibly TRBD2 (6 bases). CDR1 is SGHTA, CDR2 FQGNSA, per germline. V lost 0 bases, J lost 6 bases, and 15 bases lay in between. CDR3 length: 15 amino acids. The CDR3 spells CASSLASGSPSEQYF. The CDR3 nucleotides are TGTGCCAGCAGCTTAGCTAGCGGATCTCCTAGCGAGCAGTACTTC.

The CDR3 protein is CSATTSGSWEQYF. DNA for the CDR3: TGCAGTGCTACCACTAGCGGGAGTTGGGAGCAGTACTTC. This chain uses TRBV20-1 with TRBJ2-7; 11 bases are shared with TRBD2. CDR1 is DFQATT, CDR2 SNEGSKA, per germline (reference sequence). Unmatched junction bases numbered 6, after V lost 4 bases and J lost 7 bases. The CDR3 runs to 13 residues.